The rows below give T cell receptor beta chains drawn from one sample of a study of blood T cells in healthy people across ages. TCRdb reprocessed the 5' RACE reads via MiXCR and lists one record per CDR3 protein. The top ten hold under 20% of the sample, which has some 1 million distinct CDR3 sequences, 35% to 50% seen once. The sequencing sample was made of blood. These receptors originate from a woman in her sixties or seventies in good health. Each CDR3 is given with its conserved first and last residue. Fields, in order: D gene, J gene, V gene, clone size, CDR3 protein, CDR3 DNA. The D gene is left open where the match is weak. Rows give clone size only sometimes, using once, few, many, or a class for an expanded clone.

TRBD2	TRBJ2-7	TRBV6-4	-	CASSETSGSFYEQYF	TGTGCCAGCAGTGAAACTAGCGGGAGTTTCTACGAGCAGTACTTC
-	TRBJ2-7	TRBV12-3/TRBV12-4	-	CASSINSNEQYF	TGTGCCAGCAGTATAAACAGCAACGAGCAGTACTTC
-	TRBJ2-1	TRBV27	-	CASMVKGNEQFF	TGTGCCAGCATGGTAAAGGGGAATGAGCAGTTCTTC
-	TRBJ2-4	TRBV28	-	CASSLGFGTQSKNIQYF	TGTGCCAGCAGTTTGGGGTTCGGGACCCAAAGCAAAAACATTCAGTACTTC
TRBD1	TRBJ1-1	TRBV14	-	CASSPDRGVYTEAFF	TGTGCCAGCAGCCCTGACAGGGGAGTTTACACTGAAGCTTTCTTT
TRBD1	TRBJ2-7	TRBV9	few	CASSLSGTGNTEQYF	TGTGCCAGCAGCCTGTCCGGGACAGGGAATACCGAGCAGTACTTC
TRBD2	TRBJ2-2	TRBV7-2	-	CASSSTSGRGTGELFF	TGTGCCAGCAGCTCTACGAGCGGGAGGGGCACCGGGGAGCTGTTTTTT
TRBD2	TRBJ2-7	TRBV5-1	-	CASSFKGIAGEQYF	TGCGCCAGCAGCTTTAAGGGAATAGCGGGCGAGCAGTACTTC
-	TRBJ2-5	TRBV15	few	CATSRVPGTNQETQYF	TGTGCCACCAGCAGAGTCCCCGGGACGAACCAAGAGACCCAGTACTTC
-	TRBJ2-5	TRBV29-1	-	CSVDKFGGETQYF	TGCAGCGTTGATAAGTTTGGAGGGGAGACCCAGTACTTC
TRBD1	TRBJ1-6	TRBV7-3	-	CASSSGTGNSPLHF	TGTGCCAGCAGCTCTGGGACAGGGAATTCACCCCTCCACTTT
TRBD2	TRBJ2-7	TRBV19	-	CASSDSRTSVYEQYF	TGTGCCAGTAGTGACAGTAGGACTAGCGTGTACGAGCAGTACTTC
TRBD2	TRBJ2-1	TRBV20-1	-	CSARASGRAYNEQFF	TGCAGTGCTAGAGCTAGCGGGAGGGCCTACAATGAGCAGTTCTTC
-	TRBJ2-7	TRBV20-1	-	CSALPDRQTAYEQYF	TGCAGTGCGTTGCCAGATCGACAGACTGCCTACGAGCAGTACTTC
-	TRBJ2-3	TRBV11-2	few	CASSLAGFGTDTQYF	TGTGCCAGCAGCTTAGCAGGGTTCGGCACAGATACGCAGTATTTT
-	TRBJ1-4	TRBV30	-	CAWILQGSEKLFF	TGTGCCTGGATTCTTCAGGGTTCTGAAAAACTGTTTTTT
-	TRBJ2-3	TRBV11-2	few	CASSRRFRGGSDTQYF	TGTGCCAGCAGCCGACGTTTCAGGGGTGGGTCAGATACGCAGTATTTT
TRBD2	TRBJ2-5	TRBV2	few	CASSFSGRTETQYF	TGTGCCAGCAGTTTTAGCGGGAGAACAGAGACCCAGTACTTC
-	TRBJ1-1	TRBV27	-	CASAPAQGGGMNTEAFF	TGTGCCAGTGCCCCAGCGCAGGGAGGAGGTATGAACACTGAAGCTTTCTTT
TRBD1	TRBJ1-2	TRBV20-1	few	CSASRDSPARGYTF	TGCAGTGCCTCGAGGGACAGCCCTGCGCGGGGCTACACCTTC
TRBD2	TRBJ2-2	TRBV28	-	CASSSWGGTGELFF	TGTGCCAGCAGTTCATGGGGGGGGACCGGGGAGCTGTTTTTT
-	TRBJ1-2	TRBV3-1	-	CASSQTGGQGNYGYTF	TGTGCCAGCAGCCAGACCGGAGGCCAGGGAAACTATGGCTACACCTTC